This T cell receptor (beta chain) appears in the sequencing data of a study of T cell responses to AZD1222 COVID-19 vaccine. Trimming pared 4 bases from V and 0 bases from J, leaving 16 bases between. CDR1 and CDR2 from the germline V gene are KGHSH and LQKENI. The CDR3 extends over 18 amino acids. TCRdb's copy holds only in-frame clones and misses some; the assay was immunoSEQ multiplex PCR. The sample has approximately 85,000 clones; approximately 83% are singletons. Study findings and constraints: Mapped onto spike, vaccine-associated CD4 TCRs spanned it and were dominant at 160-218 and 743-854. Donors were mostly white British, more females; clonal diversity possibly underestimated.

As concerns this clone: What it recognizes is unknown.

The clonotype comes from an adult in good health. The rearrangement joins TRBV18 to TRBJ2-6; D unresolved. The sequencing used peripheral blood, collected on day 0 of AZD1222 vaccination. For the CDR3, the DNA is TGTGCCAGCTCACTAGCCCGGCCTAATCTCTCTGGGGCCAACGTCCTGACTTTC. It specifies CASSLARPNLSGANVLTF.